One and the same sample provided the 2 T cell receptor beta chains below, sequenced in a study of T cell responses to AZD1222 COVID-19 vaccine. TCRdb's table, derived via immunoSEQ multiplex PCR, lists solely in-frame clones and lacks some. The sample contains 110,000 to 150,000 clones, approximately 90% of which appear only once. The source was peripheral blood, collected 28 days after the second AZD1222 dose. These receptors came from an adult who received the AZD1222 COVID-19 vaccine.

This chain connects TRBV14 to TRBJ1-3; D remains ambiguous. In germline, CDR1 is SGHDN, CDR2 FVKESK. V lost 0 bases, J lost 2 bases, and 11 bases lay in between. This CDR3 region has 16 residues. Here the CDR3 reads CASSQDAHAPGNTIYF. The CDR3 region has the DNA TGTGCCAGCAGCCAAGATGCGCACGCTCCTGGAAACACCATATATTTT.

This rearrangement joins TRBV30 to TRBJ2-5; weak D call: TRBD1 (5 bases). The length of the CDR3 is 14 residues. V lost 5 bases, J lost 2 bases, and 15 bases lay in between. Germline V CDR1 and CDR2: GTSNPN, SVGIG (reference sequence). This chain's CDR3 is CAWGLRTPQETQYF. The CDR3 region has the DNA TGTGCCTGGGGTCTTCGGACACCTCAAGAGACCCAGTACTTC.